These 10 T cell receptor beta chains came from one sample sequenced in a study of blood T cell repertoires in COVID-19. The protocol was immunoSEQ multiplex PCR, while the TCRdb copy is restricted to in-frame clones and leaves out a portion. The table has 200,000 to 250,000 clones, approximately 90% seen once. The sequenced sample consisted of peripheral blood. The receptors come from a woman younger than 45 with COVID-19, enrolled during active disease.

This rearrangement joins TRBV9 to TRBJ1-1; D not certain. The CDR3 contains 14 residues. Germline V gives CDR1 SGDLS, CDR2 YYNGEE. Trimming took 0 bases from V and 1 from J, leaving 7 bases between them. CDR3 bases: TGTGCCAGCAGCGTAGAATTACAGAACACTGAAGCTTTCTTT. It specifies CASSVELQNTEAFF.

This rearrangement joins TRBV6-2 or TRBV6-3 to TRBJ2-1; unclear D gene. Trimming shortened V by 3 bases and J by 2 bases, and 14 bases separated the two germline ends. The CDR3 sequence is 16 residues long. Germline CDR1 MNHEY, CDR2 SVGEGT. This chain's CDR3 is CASSYPEQITYNEQFF. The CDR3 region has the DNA TGTGCCAGCAGTTATCCGGAACAGATTACCTACAATGAGCAGTTCTTC.

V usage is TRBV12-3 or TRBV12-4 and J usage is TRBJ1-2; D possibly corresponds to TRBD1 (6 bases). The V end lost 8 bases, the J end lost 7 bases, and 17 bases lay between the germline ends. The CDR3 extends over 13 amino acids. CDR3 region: CASGTPGVGGYTF. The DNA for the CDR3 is TGTGCCAGCGGGACCCCAGGGGTTGGTGGCTACACCTTC.

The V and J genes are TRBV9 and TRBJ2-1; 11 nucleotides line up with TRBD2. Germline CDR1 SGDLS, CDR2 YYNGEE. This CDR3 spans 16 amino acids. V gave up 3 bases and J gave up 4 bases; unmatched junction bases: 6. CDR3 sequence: CASSDSGTSGYNEQFF. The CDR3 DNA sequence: TGTGCCAGCAGCGACTCCGGGACTAGCGGATACAATGAGCAGTTCTTC.

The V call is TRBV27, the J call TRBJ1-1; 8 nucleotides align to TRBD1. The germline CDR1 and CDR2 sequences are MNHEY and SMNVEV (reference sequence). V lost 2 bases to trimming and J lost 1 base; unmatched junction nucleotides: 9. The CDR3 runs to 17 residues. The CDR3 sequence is CASSLTGGAVGNTEAFF. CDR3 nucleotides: TGTGCCAGCAGTTTAACAGGGGGAGCCGTGGGGAACACTGAAGCTTTCTTT.

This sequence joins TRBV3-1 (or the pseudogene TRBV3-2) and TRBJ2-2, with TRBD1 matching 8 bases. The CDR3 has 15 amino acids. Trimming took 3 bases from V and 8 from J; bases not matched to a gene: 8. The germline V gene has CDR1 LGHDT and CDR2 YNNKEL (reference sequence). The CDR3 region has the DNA TGTGCCAGCAGCCAGCGAGGACAGGGATCAGGGGAGCTGTTTTTT. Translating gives CASSQRGQGSGELFF.

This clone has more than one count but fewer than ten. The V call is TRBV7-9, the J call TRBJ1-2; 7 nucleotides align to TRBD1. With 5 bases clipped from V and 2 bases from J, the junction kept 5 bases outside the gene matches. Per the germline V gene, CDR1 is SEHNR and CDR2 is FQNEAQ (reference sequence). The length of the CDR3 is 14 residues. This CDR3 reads CASSLGTVNYGYTF. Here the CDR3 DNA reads TGTGCCAGCAGCCTCGGGACAGTAAACTATGGCTACACCTTC.

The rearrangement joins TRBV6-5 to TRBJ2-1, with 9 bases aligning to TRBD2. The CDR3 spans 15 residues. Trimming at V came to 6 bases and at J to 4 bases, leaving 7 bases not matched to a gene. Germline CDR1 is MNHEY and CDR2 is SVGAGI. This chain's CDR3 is CASSLTSGPYNEQFF. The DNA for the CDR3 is TGTGCCAGCAGCCTTACTAGCGGGCCTTACAATGAGCAGTTCTTC.

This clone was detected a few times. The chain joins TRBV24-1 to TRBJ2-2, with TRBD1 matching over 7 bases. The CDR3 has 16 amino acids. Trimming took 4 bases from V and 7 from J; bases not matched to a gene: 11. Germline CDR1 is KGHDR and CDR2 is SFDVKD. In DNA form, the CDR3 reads TGTGCCACCAGTGAAAGGGGACAGAGAGGTCGCGGGGAGCTGTTTTTT. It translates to CATSERGQRGRGELFF.

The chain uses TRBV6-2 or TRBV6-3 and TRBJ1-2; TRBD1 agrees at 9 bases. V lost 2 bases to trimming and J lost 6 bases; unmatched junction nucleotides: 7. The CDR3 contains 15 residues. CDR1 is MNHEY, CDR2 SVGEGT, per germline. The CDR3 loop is CASSYRPGQGDGYTF. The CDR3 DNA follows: TGTGCCAGCAGTTACCGACCGGGACAGGGCGATGGCTACACCTTC.